Described below is a single T cell receptor (beta chain) sequence and its context. With 8 bases removed from V and 1 base from J, the gap between germline ends came to 16 bases. The CDR3 has 15 residues. Germline V gene data show CDR1 as MNHEY and CDR2 as SMNVEV (reference sequence). This record comes from a study of blood T cell repertoires in COVID-19. Whole-study context: PBMCs, B-cell-depleted T cells, or T cells provided the cDNA or gDNA that made up the material.

Measured with immunoSEQ multiplex PCR; TCRdb has only the in-frame clones, and not every one. The table has a few hundred thousand clones, around 87% seen once. The chain couples TRBV27 to TRBJ2-3; D remains ambiguous. The sequence came from a man in his 60s with acute or convalescent COVID-19. Sequenced: peripheral blood. DNA of the CDR3: TGTGCCAGCGCGTCCTCCGCCCGGGGCACAGATACGCAGTATTTT. Protein sequence: CASASSARGTDTQYF.